These 24 T cell receptor beta chains were all obtained from the same sample, sequenced in a study of early T cells in non-severe SARS-CoV-2 infection. TCRdb fed the 5' RACE reads into MiXCR, producing one record per CDR3 protein. This sample yields about 46,000 distinct CDR3 sequences, of which around a tenth are seen a single time; about 5.4% belongs to the top ten. The sequencing used whole blood, collected at baseline. These receptors were taken from an adult who was a healthcare worker with PCR-confirmed SARS-CoV-2 infection or an uninfected control (not recorded which).

This clonotype was found a few times. This chain uses TRBV18 with TRBJ1-2; D is unresolved. The V end lost 9 bases, the J end lost 5 bases, and 16 bases lay between the germline ends. Germline V gives CDR1 KGHSH, CDR2 LQKENI. The CDR3 sequence is 13 residues long. In DNA, the CDR3 is TGTGCCAGTACCAACGACATACTATATGGCTACACCTTC. It specifies CASTNDILYGYTF.

The chain carries TRBV28 and TRBJ2-1; D may be TRBD1 (5 bases). Germline-derived CDR1 and CDR2 are MDHEN and SYDVKM. CDR3 length equals 15 residues. V lost 6 bases to trimming and J lost 6 bases, with 18 bases between them. The CDR3: CASSSRSQRGNEQFF. The DNA of the CDR3 is TGTGCCAGCAGCTCCCGAAGCCAAAGGGGCAATGAGCAGTTCTTC.

This clonotype has at least ten counts. The chain combines TRBV10-3 with TRBJ1-1; unclear D gene. CDR1 and CDR2 from the germline V gene are ENHRY and SYGVKD. The V gene lost 6 bases and the J gene lost 6 bases, with 17 bases spanning the gap. The CDR3 contains 14 residues. CDR3 DNA sequence: TGTGCCATCAGGATCTCGCTTGAGGTCTCTGAAGCTTTCTTT. This encodes CAIRISLEVSEAFF.

This clonotype is deemed medium-sized. The chain links TRBV20-1 to TRBJ2-3, with D possibly matching TRBD1 (5 bases). V was trimmed by 3 bases and J by 0 bases, leaving 13 bases between them. The germline V gene encodes CDR1 DFQATT and CDR2 SNEGSKA (reference sequence). The CDR3 runs 15 residues. The DNA of the CDR3 is TGCAGTGCTAGTGTAGGGGCCGCTAGCACAGATACGCAGTATTTT. Protein: CSASVGAASTDTQYF.

This clonotype has at least ten counts. This sequence joins TRBV7-8 and TRBJ2-1; D not resolved. This CDR3 comprises 11 residues. Between the trimmed V and J ends, which lost 1 base and 10 bases, there was a span of 5 bases. Looked up from germline, CDR1 is SGHVS and CDR2 is FQNEAQ. In nucleotides, the CDR3 is TGTGCCAGCAGCTTAGTCTCCGAGCAGTTCTTC. Translated, it gives CASSLVSEQFF.

The sample holds a few counts of this clonotype. The V call is TRBV6-2 or TRBV6-3, the J call TRBJ2-3; TRBD2 agrees at 9 bases. The CDR3 sequence is 16 residues long. V dropped 5 bases and J dropped 2; count of bases not matched to a gene: 8. Germline V gene data show CDR1 as MNHEY and CDR2 as SVGEGT. CDR3 sequence (DNA): TGTGCCAGCAGTCGCCAGTCGGGACTAGCCACAGATACGCAGTATTTT. Translation gives CASSRQSGLATDTQYF.

In its sample, this clonotype was seen a few times. The J gene is TRBJ2-7, the V gene TRBV19; possible D gene TRBD2, 6 bases. CDR1 and CDR2 (germline): LNHDA, SQIVND (reference sequence). V lost 3 bases to trimming and J lost 0 bases, with 12 bases between them. There are 15 residues in the CDR3. Here the CDR3 reads CASSMTLTSSYEQYF. CDR3 nucleotides: TGTGCCAGTAGTATGACCTTGACTAGCTCCTACGAGCAGTACTTC.

This clonotype was found many times. V is TRBV6-2 or TRBV6-3 and J is TRBJ1-1; tentative D call: TRBD1 (5 bases). The germline V gene has CDR1 MNHEY and CDR2 SVGEGT. The CDR3 is made up of 16 amino acids. Trimming shortened V by 6 bases and J by 0 bases, and 17 bases separated the two germline ends. In nucleotides, the CDR3 is TGTGCCAGCAGCTCAGCCCGACAGACCATGAACACTGAAGCTTTCTTT. It is translated as CASSSARQTMNTEAFF.

This clonotype was detected only a few times. This chain joins TRBV11-2 and TRBJ2-3; 8 bases fit TRBD2. Germline V lookup: CDR1 SGHAT, CDR2 FQNNGV. J lost 2 bases, V lost 1 base, and 5 bases had no gene match. This CDR3 is 16 amino acids long. The chain's CDR3 is CASSLGRRGDTDTQYF. The CDR3 DNA follows: TGTGCCAGCAGCTTAGGTCGGCGGGGGGACACAGATACGCAGTATTTT. Full variable domain (remainder filled in from reference TRBV11-2 and TRBJ2-3): EAGVAQSPRYKIIEKRQSVAFWCNPISGHATLYWYQQILGQGPKLLIQFQNNGVVDDSQLPKDRFSAERLKGVDSTLKIQPAKLEDSAVYLCASSLGRRGDTDTQYFGPGTRLTVL.

This clonotype was picked up a small number of times. The chain employs TRBV11-2 and TRBJ2-4; 9 bases line up with TRBD1. Germline trimming cut 1 base from V and 3 bases from J; bases unmatched to any gene: 4. Germline loops: CDR1 SGHAT, CDR2 FQNNGV. This CDR3 region has 16 residues. The DNA for the CDR3 is TGTGCCAGCAGCTTAGCGGGACAGGGATTCAAAAACATTCAGTACTTC. This codes for CASSLAGQGFKNIQYF.

This clonotype has ten or more counts. The chain couples TRBV5-1 to TRBJ2-1, with TRBD2 as a possible D gene (7 bases). Germline V gives CDR1 SGHRS, CDR2 YFSETQ. This CDR3 region has 16 residues. V was trimmed by 1 base and J by 6 bases, leaving 17 bases between them. The DNA for the CDR3 is TGCGCCAGCAGCTTGAGCTCCCGGGGGGCCCTCAATGAGCAGTTCTTC. Encoded protein: CASSLSSRGALNEQFF.

V and J are TRBV5-4 and TRBJ1-2; D unresolved. Per germline, CDR1 SGHNT and CDR2 YYREEE (reference sequence). The CDR3 spans 15 residues. The V and J ends lost 4 bases and 0 bases respectively, with 13 bases between them. CDR3 nucleotides: TGTGCCAGCAGCCTCCAGGCGGCTGCTAACTATGGCTACACCTTC. Protein product: CASSLQAAANYGYTF.

Judged by abundance, this clonotype is medium-sized (0.01 to 0.1%). The V and J genes are TRBV7-9 and TRBJ1-2, with D unclear. V was pared by 5 bases and J by 7 bases, with 17 bases between. The CDR3 has 14 amino acids. The V gene's germline CDR1 is SEHNR and CDR2 FQNEAQ (reference sequence). In nucleotides, the CDR3 is TGTGCCAGCAGCCGAGACGGAAGTTATAGTGGCTACACCTTC. It specifies CASSRDGSYSGYTF.

V is TRBV2 and J is TRBJ2-2, with D perhaps TRBD1 (6 bases). Germline V gene lookup returns CDR1 SNHLY and CDR2 FYNNEI. This CDR3 has 14 residues. V lost 6 bases to trimming and J lost 5 bases, with 13 bases between them. The DNA for the CDR3 is TGTGCCAGCAGCCCCGGGACAACTACCGGGGAGCTGTTTTTT. This translates into CASSPGTTTGELFF.

This clonotype has more than one count but fewer than ten. The V and J genes are TRBV5-1 and TRBJ2-7, with a tentative D call TRBD1 (6 bases). Trimming pared 0 bases from V and 0 bases from J, leaving 10 bases between. The CDR3 totals 15 residues. From germline, CDR1 is SGHRS and CDR2 YFSETQ. The CDR3 loop is CASSLVGGNSYEQYF. The CDR3 DNA reads as TGCGCCAGCAGCTTGGTAGGGGGTAACTCCTACGAGCAGTACTTC. The full variable domain, with the rest looked up from reference TRBV5-1 and TRBJ2-7, is KAGVTQTPRYLIKTRGQQVTLSCSPISGHRSVSWYQQTPGQGLQFLFEYFSETQRNKGNFPGRFSGRQFSNSRSEMNVSTLELGDSALYLCASSLVGGNSYEQYFGPGTRLTVT.

The gene calls are TRBV13 and TRBJ1-6; TRBD1 aligns across 9 bases. CDR3 size: 17 residues. The V and J ends lost 6 bases and 0 bases, in that order; junction bases with no gene match: 6. Germline V gives CDR1 PRHDT, CDR2 FYEKMQ (reference sequence). The CDR3 bases are TGTGCCAGCAGAGGGGGGACAGGGAGCTCCTATAATTCACCCCTCCACTTT. Translating gives CASRGGTGSSYNSPLHF. Full variable domain (outside the CDR3, taken from reference TRBV13 and TRBJ1-6): AAGVIQSPRHLIKEKRETATLKCYPIPRHDTVYWYQQGPGQDPQFLISFYEKMQSDKGSIPDRFSAQQFSDYHSELNMSSLELGDSALYFCASRGGTGSSYNSPLHFGNGTRLTVT.

This clonotype was seen only a few times. V usage is TRBV6-5 and J usage is TRBJ1-1; D may be TRBD1 (6 bases). The V end lost 6 bases, the J end lost 4 bases, and 12 bases lay between the germline ends. The CDR3 runs 13 residues. The germline V gene has CDR1 MNHEY and CDR2 SVGAGI. The CDR3 region is CASSRTGLTEAFF. CDR3 sequence (DNA): TGTGCCAGCAGCCGTACAGGGCTCACTGAAGCTTTCTTT.

This clonotype was counted at least ten times. The rearrangement uses TRBV2 and TRBJ2-7; 10 bases are shared with TRBD2. CDR3 length: 17 residues. Germline V gives CDR1 SNHLY, CDR2 FYNNEI. V shed 2 bases and J 6 bases; nucleotides not matched to a gene: 13. The CDR3 DNA is TGTGCCAGCAGTGAACAGTCAGGGATTAGCGGGAGGACCGAGCAGTACTTC. Protein sequence: CASSEQSGISGRTEQYF.

The chain is built from TRBV7-9 and TRBJ2-3; 8 nucleotides agree with TRBD1. This CDR3 has 15 amino acids. Germline CDR1 SEHNR, CDR2 FQNEAQ (reference sequence). Trimming cost V 5 bases and J 5 bases; bases outside gene matches: 9. In DNA, the CDR3 is TGTGCCAGCAGCGGAATCACCAGGGGGCGAGATACGCAGTATTTT. Translated: CASSGITRGRDTQYF.

By share of the sample, this clonotype is medium-sized. V usage is TRBV30 and J usage is TRBJ2-2, with TRBD2 matching over 12 bases. Germline values: CDR1 GTSNPN, CDR2 SVGIG (reference sequence). The CDR3 has 14 residues. J was trimmed by 6 bases and V by 4 bases; bases with no gene match: 3. CDR3 coding DNA: TGTGCCTGGACTAGCGGGGGGGACGCCGGGGAGCTGTTTTTT. Amino acid sequence: CAWTSGGDAGELFF.

This chain links TRBV11-2 with TRBJ2-1; 8 positions match TRBD2. This CDR3 region has 16 residues. After removal of 5 bases from V and 0 bases from J, the junction contained 6 bases not matched to a gene. Germline lookup yields CDR1 SGHAT and CDR2 FQNNGV. CDR3 nucleotides: TGTGCCAGCAGCCTGAAGCGGGGGAGCTCCTACAATGAGCAGTTCTTC. Residues: CASSLKRGSSYNEQFF.

This CDR3 reads CAISESGRVGTDTQYF. CDR3 DNA sequence: TGTGCCATCAGTGAGTCCGGCAGGGTGGGCACAGATACGCAGTATTTT. The J gene is TRBJ2-3, the V gene TRBV10-3, with D tentatively TRBD1 (5 bases). The V gene's germline CDR1 is ENHRY and CDR2 SYGVKD. The length of the CDR3 is 16 residues. V lost 0 bases, J lost 1 base, and 11 bases lay in between.

Written as DNA, the CDR3 is TGTGCCAGCTCGGGGGGTCAGAACACTGAAGCTTTCTTT. Translated, it gives CASSGGQNTEAFF. The rearrangement links TRBV18 to TRBJ1-1, with D possibly TRBD1 on 5 matching bases. This CDR3 comprises 13 residues. Looked up from germline, CDR1 is KGHSH and CDR2 is LQKENI. Trimming pared 6 bases from V and 1 base from J, leaving 9 bases between. The variable domain in full, completed from reference TRBV18 and TRBJ1-1, reads NAGVMQNPRHLVRRRGQEARLRCSPMKGHSHVYWYRQLPEEGLKFMVYLQKENIIDESGMPKERFSAEFPKEGPSILRIQQVVRGDSAAYFCASSGGQNTEAFFGQGTRLTVV.

This clonotype was observed at least ten times. The J gene is TRBJ2-6, the V gene TRBV30; the D is unclear. CDR1 GTSNPN and CDR2 SVGIG come from the germline V gene (reference sequence). The CDR3 is made up of 16 amino acids. The V gene lost 4 bases and the J gene lost 0 bases, with 13 bases spanning the gap. The CDR3 spells CAWKGLQYSGANVLTF. The CDR3 DNA reads TGTGCCTGGAAGGGCCTACAGTACTCTGGGGCCAACGTCCTGACTTTC.